This T cell receptor beta chain is from a study of cytomegalovirus exposure and HLA in healthy donors. Use of 60 Vbeta and 13 Jbeta primers characterized the PCR. TCRdb's copy holds only in-frame clones and misses some; the assay was immunoSEQ multiplex PCR. The repertoire holds about 120,000 clones, with approximately 80% as singletons. Germline CDR1 reads MNHEY; CDR2 reads SVGAGI. J lost 7 bases, V lost 7 bases, and 8 bases had no gene match. The CDR3 extends over 14 amino acids. The rearrangement joins TRBV6-5 to TRBJ2-1; TRBD2 agrees at 9 bases. Specimen: PBMCs. The origin of this receptor is a woman aged 40-49 years in good health and CMV-seronegative. The CDR3 loop is CASKGAGGLNEQFF. The CDR3 region has the DNA TGTGCCAGCAAAGGGGCGGGGGGGCTTAATGAGCAGTTCTTC.